This T cell receptor (beta chain) stems from a study of blood T cell repertoires in COVID-19. The V end was cut by 2 bases, the J end by 1 base, with 8 bases between. CDR1 is SGHTA, CDR2 FQGNSA, per germline. The CDR3 length is 15 residues. Measured with immunoSEQ multiplex PCR; TCRdb has only the in-frame clones, and not every one. The sample yields 150,000 or so clones, 80% seen once. This clonotype was obtained from a man between 60 and 75 years old with active or convalescent COVID-19. The chain has TRBV7-2 and TRBJ2-2; D unresolved. Sequenced material: peripheral blood. This CDR3 is CASSLTRMNTGELFF. The CDR3 DNA sequence: TGTGCCAGCAGCTTAACCAGGATGAACACCGGGGAGCTGTTTTTT.